These T cell receptor beta chains were read from a single sample in a study of shared clonotypes between healthy human individuals. Sequencing used immunoSEQ multiplex PCR; TCRdb keeps in-frame clones, though not all of them. Among about 380,000 clones, 96% were seen once, and the ten largest hold 0.32%. The sequencing input was memory CD8+ T cells sorted from blood. Source of these receptors: a man in his thirties or forties in good health. CDR3s include the opening cysteine and the closing phenylalanine or tryptophan. D genes are given only for firm matches. Where a row states a size, it is once, few, many or the class of an expanded clone; other rows omit it.

14	TRBV11-1	TRBJ2-7	TRBD1	-	CASAIGTGKYEQYF	TGTGCCAGCGCGATCGGGACAGGGAAGTACGAGCAGTACTTC
14	TRBV5-8	TRBJ2-3	-	-	CASSLQGGTDTQYF	TGTGCCAGCAGCCTACAGGGTGGGACAGATACGCAGTATTTT
16	TRBV2	TRBJ1-5	-	-	CASNRWDGGLNQPQHF	TGTGCCAGCAATCGATGGGATGGAGGGCTCAATCAGCCCCAGCATTTT
11	TRBV13	TRBJ2-3	-	-	CASTTGDTQYF	TGTGCCAGTACGACGGGCGATACGCAGTATTTT
14	TRBV30	TRBJ2-2	-	once	CAWSDDREVGELFF	TGTGCCTGGAGTGACGACAGGGAGGTCGGGGAGCTGTTTTTT
14	TRBV13	TRBJ2-7	-	-	CASSLATRTYEQYF	TGTGCCAGCAGCTTAGCCACACGTACCTACGAGCAGTACTTC
11	TRBV20-1	TRBJ1-1	-	-	CSASFRPGAFF	TGCAGTGCTAGTTTTCGGCCGGGGGCTTTCTTT
17	TRBV28	TRBJ2-5	TRBD1	-	CASSYPPRQGPQETQYF	TGTGCCAGCAGTTACCCTCCCAGACAGGGGCCCCAAGAGACCCAGTACTTC
14	TRBV29-1	TRBJ1-5	-	-	CSVAQQGGNRPQHF	TGCAGCGTTGCACAACAAGGCGGCAATCGGCCCCAGCATTTT
10	TRBV20-1	TRBJ2-7	-	-	CSAVPYEQYF	TGCAGTGCTGTACCCTACGAGCAGTACTTC
11	TRBV30	TRBJ2-7	-	-	CAWSVGYEQYF	TGTGCCTGGAGCGTAGGGTACGAGCAGTACTTC
16	TRBV19	TRBJ2-3	-	-	CASKPARGAGTDTQYF	TGTGCCAGTAAGCCGGCGAGGGGAGCGGGCACAGATACGCAGTATTTT
14	TRBV5-5	TRBJ1-3	-	-	CASSQTGSGNTIYF	TGTGCCAGCAGTCAGACAGGCTCTGGAAACACCATATATTTT
14	TRBV2	TRBJ2-2	-	-	CASRRNPNTGELFF	TGTGCCAGCAGACGAAATCCGAACACCGGGGAGCTGTTTTTT
15	TRBV11-3	TRBJ2-5	TRBD2	-	CASSLGPSGRETQYF	TGTGCCAGCAGCTTAGGGCCTAGCGGACGGGAGACCCAGTACTTC
15	TRBV15	TRBJ2-5	-	-	CATSRWGGYQETQYF	TGTGCCACCAGCAGGTGGGGGGGCTATCAAGAGACCCAGTACTTC
15	TRBV9	TRBJ2-1	TRBD2	-	CASSYSGSSYNEQFF	TGTGCCAGCAGCTATAGCGGGAGCTCCTACAATGAGCAGTTCTTC
13	TRBV29-1	TRBJ2-7	TRBD2	-	CSVVGTSGAEQYF	TGCAGCGTTGTCGGGACTAGCGGAGCCGAGCAGTACTTC
16	TRBV7-2	TRBJ2-3	TRBD2	-	CASSFRGLAAPDTQYF	TGTGCCAGCAGCTTCCGTGGGCTAGCGGCCCCAGATACGCAGTATTTT
16	TRBV7-3	TRBJ2-2	-	-	CASRIGTTPNTGELFF	TGTGCCAGCCGGATCGGGACCACCCCGAACACCGGGGAGCTGTTTTTT
15	TRBV9	TRBJ2-3	-	-	CASSEGYTAGDTQYF	TGTGCCAGCAGCGAGGGCTATACCGCGGGTGATACGCAGTATTTT
16	TRBV27	TRBJ2-7	TRBD1	-	CASSLVRQGKPYEQYF	TGTGCCAGCAGTTTAGTTCGACAGGGGAAACCCTACGAGCAGTACTTC
16	TRBV27	TRBJ2-7	-	-	CASSSLTGVLADEQYF	TGTGCCAGCAGTTCCCTCACAGGGGTACTAGCGGACGAGCAGTACTTC
14	TRBV28	TRBJ1-2	TRBD1	-	CASSFQGANYGYTF	TGTGCCAGCAGTTTTCAGGGGGCTAACTATGGCTACACCTTC
15	TRBV5-1	TRBJ2-2	TRBD2	-	CASSLREGNTGELFF	TGCGCCAGCAGCTTGCGGGAGGGGAACACCGGGGAGCTGTTTTTT
12	TRBV30	TRBJ2-7	-	once	CAWSVSRPQQYF	TGTGCCTGGAGTGTATCCAGACCCCAGCAGTACTTC
15	TRBV5-1	TRBJ2-3	TRBD1	-	CASSFPDRDTDTQYF	TGCGCCAGCAGCTTTCCCGACAGGGACACAGATACGCAGTATTTT
13	TRBV28	TRBJ2-7	-	-	CASSLYPPYEQYF	TGTGCCAGCAGTTTATACCCCCCCTACGAGCAGTACTTC
17	TRBV2	TRBJ1-1	-	once	CASSERAQRAGNTEAFF	TGTGCCAGCAGTGAAAGGGCCCAAAGGGCAGGGAACACTGAAGCTTTCTTT
13	TRBV5-1	TRBJ2-2	-	-	CASSLEGLGELFF	TGCGCCAGCAGCTTGGAGGGGCTGGGGGAGCTGTTTTTT
16	TRBV6-6	TRBJ2-7	TRBD2	-	CASSLLGVAGIYEQYF	TGTGCCAGCAGTCTACTTGGAGTAGCGGGAATCTACGAGCAGTACTTC
13	TRBV2	TRBJ2-3	-	-	CAGRATSTDTQYF	TGTGCCGGTAGAGCCACTAGCACAGATACGCAGTATTTT
13	TRBV6-5	TRBJ1-4	-	-	CASREGREEKLFF	TGTGCCAGCAGAGAGGGTCGTGAGGAAAAACTGTTTTTT
11	TRBV15	TRBJ2-7	-	-	CATSRDGEVYF	TGTGCCACCAGCAGAGACGGCGAGGTGTACTTC
14	TRBV10-2	TRBJ1-2	-	-	CASSEYQGVYGYTF	TGCGCCAGCAGTGAATATCAGGGAGTCTATGGCTACACCTTC
14	TRBV28	TRBJ2-7	-	-	CASRGGLLLYEQYF	TGTGCCAGCAGGGGGGGACTCCTTCTCTACGAGCAGTACTTC
16	TRBV7-9	TRBJ2-7	TRBD2	-	CASSLGIRGGTYEQYF	TGTGCCAGCAGCTTAGGGATTCGGGGAGGGACCTACGAGCAGTACTTC
15	TRBV7-9	TRBJ2-7	-	-	CASSFGRDHLGEQYF	TGTGCCAGCAGCTTTGGACGTGACCACCTAGGGGAGCAGTACTTC
10	TRBV28	TRBJ2-7	-	-	CASSSDEQYF	TGTGCCAGCAGTTCGGACGAGCAGTACTTC
14	TRBV9	TRBJ2-7	-	-	CASSVTAHAYEQYF	TGTGCCAGCAGCGTCACAGCGCACGCCTACGAGCAGTACTTC
11	TRBV7-2	TRBJ2-5	-	once	CASSLLWTQYF	TGTGCCAGCAGCTTACTGTGGACCCAGTACTTC
16	TRBV5-4	TRBJ1-2	-	-	CASSSTGDAGGYGYTF	TGTGCCAGCAGTTCGACCGGCGACGCGGGGGGCTATGGCTACACCTTC
12	TRBV7-8	TRBJ2-7	-	-	CASSSNSYEQYF	TGTGCCAGCAGTTCCAACTCCTACGAGCAGTACTTC
11	TRBV4-1	TRBJ1-5	-	-	CASSQNQPQHF	TGCGCCAGCAGCCAGAATCAGCCCCAGCATTTT
11	TRBV30	TRBJ2-3	-	-	CAWSPRGTQYF	TGTGCCTGGAGTCCCCGAGGTACGCAGTATTTT
13	TRBV27	TRBJ1-5	-	-	CASSLLGGQPQHF	TGTGCCAGCAGTCTGCTCGGTGGGCAGCCCCAGCATTTT
17	TRBV13	TRBJ2-5	TRBD2	-	CASSFQAGPRKLETQYF	TGTGCCAGCAGCTTTCAAGCGGGGCCCAGGAAGTTAGAGACCCAGTACTTC
14	TRBV2	TRBJ2-1	-	-	CASRAASSYNEQFF	TGTGCCAGCCGGGCGGCCAGCTCCTACAATGAGCAGTTCTTC
16	TRBV7-9	TRBJ1-5	-	-	CASSLGFGGVNQPQHF	TGTGCCAGCAGCTTAGGTTTCGGAGGTGTAAATCAGCCCCAGCATTTT
15	TRBV19	TRBJ2-7	-	-	CASSYSGRSSYEQYF	TGTGCCAGTAGTTATAGCGGAAGGAGCTCCTACGAGCAGTACTTC
12	TRBV27	TRBJ2-1	-	-	CASSRNRNEQFF	TGTGCCAGCAGCCGCAACAGGAATGAGCAGTTCTTC
17	TRBV7-2	TRBJ2-1	TRBD2	once	CASSLRVRGSSYNEQFF	TGTGCCAGCAGCTTAAGGGTGCGGGGGAGCTCCTACAATGAGCAGTTCTTC
14	TRBV6-5	TRBJ1-3	-	-	CASSPLVSGNTIYF	TGTGCCAGCAGCCCACTTGTCTCTGGAAACACCATATATTTT
16	TRBV27	TRBJ2-3	TRBD1	-	CASRRSRTGSTDTQYF	TGTGCCAGCCGAAGGTCTCGGACAGGGAGCACAGATACGCAGTATTTT